Below, 10 T cell receptor beta chains from the same sample are listed, as sequenced in a study of OX40 agonist ivuxolimab in advanced cancers. The protocol was immunoSEQ multiplex PCR, while the TCRdb copy is restricted to in-frame clones and leaves out a portion. The sample consists of 80,000 or so clones, just over 90% of them appearing once. The starting material was CD4+ or CD8+ T cells sorted from blood, obtained in a trial of the OX40 agonist ivuxolimab. The source of these receptors is an adult with an advanced solid tumor such as melanoma, head and neck, liver or kidney cancer.

The chain uses TRBV19 and TRBJ1-2; no clear D. The germline V gene has CDR1 LNHDA and CDR2 SQIVND (reference sequence). The CDR3 covers 17 residues. Deletions cut 3 bases from V and 1 base from J, with 18 bases between. CDR3 DNA sequence: TGTGCCAGTAGTATGGGTCAGCCTTCATACCATAACTATGGCTACACCTTC. Amino acid sequence: CASSMGQPSYHNYGYTF.

This clone was observed a single time. This chain links TRBV29-1 with TRBJ2-7, with 7 bases that match TRBD2. The V gene end was trimmed by 2 bases and the J gene end by 2 bases; junction bases not matched to a gene: 3. Germline V gene lookup returns CDR1 SQVTM and CDR2 ANQGSEA. The CDR3 sequence is 13 residues long. As DNA, the CDR3 is TGCAGCGTTGAATTGGCGGGGGCCTACGAGCAGTACTTC. Amino acid sequence: CSVELAGAYEQYF.

The chain is built from TRBV7-9 and TRBJ2-5; TRBD2 is a possible D gene (6 bases). Trimming removed 7 bases from V and 1 base from J, with 19 bases in between. This CDR3 contains 16 residues. Germline CDR1 SEHNR, CDR2 FQNEAQ (reference sequence). This CDR3 reads CASTHDVRRAQETQYF. The CDR3, as DNA: TGTGCCAGCACCCATGACGTCCGGAGGGCCCAAGAGACCCAGTACTTC.

The rearrangement links TRBV10-3 to TRBJ2-7, with D possibly being TRBD1 (6 bases). Germline-derived CDR1 and CDR2 are ENHRY and SYGVKD. Trimming took 6 bases from V and 4 from J, leaving 10 bases between them. This CDR3 has 12 amino acids. DNA of the CDR3: TGTGCCATCAGCAGGACAGTTTACGAGCAGTACTTC. Protein sequence: CAISRTVYEQYF.

The V and J genes are TRBV29-1 and TRBJ2-7; no clear D. This CDR3 spans 15 amino acids. Germline V CDR1 and CDR2: SQVTM, ANQGSEA. V was clipped by 4 bases and J by 0 bases, with 16 bases between them. In DNA form, the CDR3 reads TGCAGCGTTGCAATTAGTGGCAGAAGCTCCTACGAGCAGTACTTC. It yields the protein CSVAISGRSSYEQYF.

The CDR3 protein is CASIDTGTLNEKLFF. The CDR3 DNA is TGTGCCAGTATCGATACAGGGACCCTTAATGAAAAACTGTTTTTT. This sequence joins TRBV19 and TRBJ1-4, with D perhaps matching TRBD1 (6 bases). Germline values: CDR1 LNHDA, CDR2 SQIVND (reference sequence). This CDR3 contains 15 residues. V lost 7 bases, J lost 4 bases, and 16 bases lay in between.

The chain couples TRBV10-2 to TRBJ1-2, with D tentatively TRBD1 (5 bases). The V and J ends lost 4 bases and 1 base respectively, with 22 bases between them. Germline V CDR1 and CDR2: WSHSY, SAAADI. CDR3 length: 18 residues. DNA of the CDR3: TGCGCCAGCAGTGGGAAAGAGGGACGACAGACGCTTAACTATGGCTACACCTTC. This gives the protein CASSGKEGRQTLNYGYTF.

The CDR3: CASSHRGLATEAFF. CDR3 coding DNA: TGTGCCAGCAGTCACAGGGGGTTGGCCACTGAAGCTTTCTTT. V gene TRBV28 combines with J gene TRBJ1-1, with 8 bases lining up with TRBD1. With 5 bases clipped from V and 4 bases from J, the junction kept 6 bases outside the gene matches. Germline V gene lookup returns CDR1 MDHEN and CDR2 SYDVKM. The CDR3 is made up of 14 amino acids.

The gene calls are TRBV23-1 and TRBJ2-5, with 7 bases fitting TRBD1. TRBV23-1 is given ORF status, its function remaining uncertain. V lost 0 bases and J lost 0; bases outside the gene matches: 4. The CDR3 consists of 16 residues. The CDR3: CASSQSSGTDQETQYF. CDR3 in DNA: TGCGCCAGCAGTCAATCATCCGGGACAGACCAAGAGACCCAGTACTTC.

The V call is TRBV28, the J call TRBJ1-3; D remains ambiguous. The CDR3 contains 15 residues. Germline V gene sequence: CDR1 MDHEN, CDR2 SYDVKM. V lost 5 bases to trimming and J lost 4 bases, with 15 bases between them. This CDR3 is CASSPPGFHGNTIYF. CDR3 nucleotide sequence: TGTGCCAGCAGTCCCCCCGGGTTCCACGGAAACACCATATATTTT.